This entry is about one TCR beta chain. Its antigen is currently unknown. The source of the sample is a study of OX40 agonist ivuxolimab in advanced cancers. Study results and caveats: More expanded clones were found, on average, in CD8+ than in CD4+ T cells.

Sequenced by immunoSEQ multiplex PCR; TCRdb stores in-frame clones only, minus some. Of about 94,000 clones detected, roughly nine tenths appear once; the ten largest clones hold more than 3%. The V end was cut by 5 bases, the J end by 1 base, with 7 bases between. The CDR3 extends over 13 amino acids. In germline, CDR1 is PRHDT, CDR2 FYEKMQ (reference sequence). Source: CD4+ or CD8+ T cells sorted from blood, taken in a trial of the OX40 agonist ivuxolimab. The clonotype originates from an adult with an advanced solid tumor such as melanoma, head and neck, liver or kidney cancer. The gene calls are TRBV13 and TRBJ2-3; D remains unclear. CDR3 in DNA: TGTGCCAGCAGCCCCCAGCGCACAGATACGCAGTATTTT. The encoded protein is CASSPQRTDTQYF.